Presented here are 26 T cell receptor beta chains from one specimen sequenced in a study of cytomegalovirus exposure and HLA in healthy donors. Primers: 60 Vbeta forward and 13 Jbeta reverse. TCRdb's table, derived via immunoSEQ multiplex PCR, lists solely in-frame clones and lacks some. The profile covers some 210,000 clones, with 70% to 80% appearing a single time and about 3.8% taken by the ten largest. Sequencing was carried out using PBMCs. These receptors all come from a male donor in good health and CMV-seronegative.

The chain links TRBV29-1 to TRBJ2-3; D is perhaps TRBD2 (6 bases). This CDR3 region has 11 residues. V lost 6 bases to trimming and J lost 5 bases, with 9 bases between them. Germline V gene sequence: CDR1 SQVTM, CDR2 ANQGSEA. The CDR3 DNA reads TGCAGCGTGGCCGGGGGAGATACGCAGTATTTT. Its protein is CSVAGGDTQYF.

The rearrangement links TRBV27 to TRBJ2-5; D is possibly TRBD1 (5 bases). V lost 7 bases and J lost 5, with 14 bases in between. The CDR3 runs 13 residues. Germline V gene sequence: CDR1 MNHEY, CDR2 SMNVEV (reference sequence). CDR3 nucleotides: TGTGCCAGCAAAGAGGCAGGGAAGGAGACCCAGTACTTC. Translating gives CASKEAGKETQYF.

This chain links TRBV6-1 with TRBJ2-7; the match to TRBD1 covers 9 bases. The CDR3 is 15 residues long. Looked up from germline, CDR1 is MNHNS and CDR2 is SASEGT. Trimming removed 2 bases from V and 4 bases from J; junction bases left unmatched: 6. DNA for the CDR3: TGTGCCAGCAGTGAAAATAAACAGGGGGCTTACGAGCAGTACTTC. As protein: CASSENKQGAYEQYF.

The J gene is TRBJ2-4, the V gene TRBV15; TRBD1 matches 7 bases. CDR3 size: 18 residues. The ends lost 1 base at V and 2 bases at J; junction bases unmatched: 11. The germline CDR1 and CDR2 sequences are LNHNV and YYDKDF (reference sequence). CDR3 sequence (DNA): TGTGCCACCAGCAGAGGTGAGCCGGGACAGATATCCAAAAACATTCAGTACTTC. It encodes CATSRGEPGQISKNIQYF. Supplemented by reference TRBV15 and TRBJ2-4, the full variable domain reads DAMVIQNPRYQVTQFGKPVTLSCSQTLNHNVMYWYQQKSSQAPKLLFHYYDKDFNNEADTPDNFQSRRPNTSFCFLDIRSPGLGDTAMYLCATSRGEPGQISKNIQYFGAGTRLSVL.

CDR3 residues: CASSLGGGGIQPQHF. CDR3 DNA sequence: TGCGCCAGCAGCTTGGGCGGGGGCGGGATTCAGCCCCAGCATTTT. V gene TRBV5-1 combines with J gene TRBJ1-5; possibly TRBD1 for D (6 bases). The germline gives CDR1 SGHRS, CDR2 YFSETQ. The V end was cut by 0 bases, the J end by 6 bases, with 13 bases between. The CDR3 runs to 15 residues.

This chain joins TRBV4-2 and TRBJ2-2, with TRBD2 identical over 10 bases. Germline V gene sequence: CDR1 LGHNA, CDR2 YNFKEQ. The CDR3 consists of 15 residues. The V segment lost 3 bases and the J segment 6 bases; nucleotides outside the gene matches: 4. CDR3 nucleotide sequence: TGTGCCAGCAGCCAGGAGCGGGAGGGCCCCGGGGAGCTGTTTTTT. It specifies CASSQEREGPGELFF.

This clone was found a few times. Mismatch with germline at one junction end may stem from a read error. The chain couples TRBV7-9 to TRBJ1-3, with D uncertain. From germline, CDR1 is SEHNR and CDR2 FQNEAQ (reference sequence). The CDR3 consists of 13 residues. CDR3 sequence (DNA): TGTGCCAGCAGCTTACAGGCCCCCGTGGGTTTTGATTTT. As protein: CASSLQAPVGFDF.

This chain uses TRBV5-6 with TRBJ2-4; possible D gene TRBD2, 6 bases. The CDR3 runs to 17 residues. Trimming stripped 0 bases from V and 3 bases from J, with 16 bases between. Germline assignment: CDR1 SGHDT and CDR2 YYEEEE. The CDR3 coding sequence is TGTGCCAGCAGCTTGGTTTGGGCAGAGGGAGGCAAAAACATTCAGTACTTC. Amino acid sequence: CASSLVWAEGGKNIQYF.

The chain is built from TRBV28 and TRBJ2-5; 13 bases align to TRBD2. The CDR3 covers 15 residues. CDR1 is MDHEN, CDR2 SYDVKM, per germline. V shed 2 bases and J 5 bases; nucleotides not matched to a gene: 2. The CDR3 reads CASSLELAGGETQYF. In DNA, the CDR3 is TGTGCCAGCAGTTTAGAACTAGCGGGAGGGGAGACCCAGTACTTC.

The chain recombines TRBV7-6 with TRBJ2-5; 8 bases are a match to TRBD1. This CDR3 region has 16 residues. V gave up 1 base and J gave up 6 bases; unmatched junction bases: 10. Per germline, CDR1 SGHVS and CDR2 FNYEAQ. CDR3 bases: TGTGCCAGCAGCTTAGGATGGGCAGGGGGCATGCAGACCCAGTACTTC. This sequence encodes CASSLGWAGGMQTQYF.

This sequence joins TRBV5-6 and TRBJ2-5; 11 bases match TRBD2. The CDR3 is 15 amino acids. Trimming at V came to 0 bases and at J to 4 bases, leaving 2 bases not matched to a gene. In germline, CDR1 is SGHDT, CDR2 YYEEEE. CDR3 in DNA: TGTGCCAGCAGCTTGGGTCTAGCGGGAGGAGAGACCCAGTACTTC. Translated: CASSLGLAGGETQYF.

The V call is TRBV7-3, the J call TRBJ2-5, with 8 bases matching TRBD2. The DNA end is more similar to TRBJ2-7, so the J call may be wrong. Germline-derived CDR1 and CDR2 are SGHTA and FQGTGA. The CDR3 has 15 amino acids. The CDR3 bases are TGTGCCAGCAGCTTAGTGGCGGGAGGTTCCTACGAGCAGTACTTC. This translates into CASSLVAGGSYEQYF.

This clone was observed a single time. V usage is TRBV19 and J usage is TRBJ2-2; D gene unclear. Germline CDR1 is LNHDA and CDR2 is SQIVND (reference sequence). The length of the CDR3 is 13 residues. Deletions cut 2 bases from V and 4 bases from J, with 5 bases between. The CDR3: CASSIWATGELFF. The CDR3 DNA reads TGTGCCAGTAGTATATGGGCCACCGGGGAGCTGTTTTTT. The variable domain in full, with the rest retrieved from reference TRBV19 and TRBJ2-2, is DGGITQSPKYLFRKEGQNVTLSCEQNLNHDAMYWYRQDPGQGLRLIYYSQIVNDFQKGDIAEGYSVSREKKESFPLTVTSAQKNPTAFYLCASSIWATGELFFGEGSRLTVL.

The V gene is TRBV25-1, the J gene TRBJ2-4; tentative D call: TRBD1 (5 bases). The CDR3 is 15 residues long. Germline CDR1 reads MGHDK; CDR2 reads SYGVNS. Trimming pared 3 bases from V and 0 bases from J, leaving 9 bases between. The CDR3 DNA reads as TGTGCCAGCAGTGACCAGGGAATAGCCAAAAACATTCAGTACTTC. Amino acid sequence: CASSDQGIAKNIQYF.

This chain joins TRBV2 and TRBJ2-3; D not resolved. CDR1 and CDR2 from the germline V gene are SNHLY and FYNNEI. V lost 1 base, J lost 0 bases, and 8 bases lay in between. This CDR3 comprises 15 residues. The CDR3 region has the DNA TGTGCCAGCAGTGAAGGGGCAGGAAGCACAGATACGCAGTATTTT. It codes for CASSEGAGSTDTQYF.

The V call is TRBV6-5, the J call TRBJ2-7; 7 nucleotides agree with TRBD2. The length of the CDR3 is 14 residues. Per the germline V gene, CDR1 is MNHEY and CDR2 is SVGAGI. The V segment lost 8 bases and the J segment 3 bases; nucleotides outside the gene matches: 10. In DNA form, the CDR3 reads TGTGCCAGCTTGGGGCTAGCGGAGCACTACGAGCAGTACTTC. As protein: CASLGLAEHYEQYF.

The rearrangement uses TRBV9 and TRBJ2-3, with D possibly being TRBD1 (6 bases). CDR1 SGDLS and CDR2 YYNGEE come from the germline V gene. The CDR3 loop spans 16 amino acids. Deletions cut 4 bases from V and 4 bases from J, with 19 bases between. Written as DNA, the CDR3 is TGTGCCAGCAGCCCAAGGCAACAGGGTCAGGCAGATACGCAGTATTTT. It yields the protein CASSPRQQGQADTQYF.

This clone was seen ten or more times. This chain uses TRBV5-1 with TRBJ2-7, with 8 bases identical to TRBD1. Germline V gene data show CDR1 as SGHRS and CDR2 as YFSETQ. V was clipped by 4 bases and J by 7 bases; unmatched bases: 16. CDR3 length equals 16 residues. The CDR3 nucleotides read TGCGCCAGCAGCGGACGACCGGGACAGGCCGGTACGGAGCAGTACTTC. It is translated as CASSGRPGQAGTEQYF.

The chain employs TRBV13 and TRBJ2-2, with D uncertain. CDR1 is PRHDT and CDR2 is FYEKMQ in the germline V gene (reference sequence). The CDR3 contains 13 residues. V dropped 5 bases and J dropped 6 bases, with 10 bases sitting between them. CDR3 amino acids: CASSALQAGELFF. CDR3 nucleotide sequence: TGTGCCAGCAGCGCCCTTCAGGCCGGGGAGCTGTTTTTT.

The chain combines TRBV28 with TRBJ2-1; TRBD2 is a possible D gene (5 bases). Germline values: CDR1 MDHEN, CDR2 SYDVKM. Trimming took 5 bases from V and 5 from J, leaving 16 bases between them. This CDR3 is 15 amino acids long. The CDR3 DNA sequence: TGTGCCAGCAGTCCAAGGACTCCCGGGGACAATGAGCAGTTCTTC. It specifies CASSPRTPGDNEQFF.

This chain joins TRBV6-1 and TRBJ2-3; 7 positions match TRBD2. The CDR3 contains 14 residues. V lost 6 bases to trimming and J lost 1 base; unmatched junction nucleotides: 4. CDR1 is MNHNS, CDR2 SASEGT, per germline. CDR3 DNA: TGTGCCAGCAGGGGGGGGTTCGGCACAGATACGCAGTATTTT. It codes for CASRGGFGTDTQYF.

A few counts support this clone. The chain employs TRBV5-4 and TRBJ1-5; TRBD1 matches 8 bases. Losses at the gene ends were 4 bases for V and 7 bases for J; bases not matched to a gene: 7. Germline V gene sequence: CDR1 SGHNT, CDR2 YYREEE (reference sequence). The CDR3 is made up of 14 amino acids. The DNA for the CDR3 is TGTGCCAGCAGCCATGGACAGGGTGGGCAGCCCCAGCATTTT. Its protein is CASSHGQGGQPQHF.

This clone was seen more than once but under ten times. J is TRBJ2-7 and V is TRBV6-6; TRBD1 agrees at 9 bases. After removal of 1 base from V and 2 bases from J, the junction contained 3 bases not matched to a gene. Germline CDR1 reads MNHNY; CDR2 reads SVGAGI (reference sequence). The CDR3 covers 15 residues. CDR3 residues: CASSYWGTGTYEQYF. CDR3 DNA: TGTGCCAGCAGTTACTGGGGGACAGGGACCTACGAGCAGTACTTC.

V gene TRBV2 combines with J gene TRBJ2-1; D uncertain. This CDR3 is built from 10 residues. V was pared by 7 bases and J by 8 bases, with 6 bases between. The germline V gene has CDR1 SNHLY and CDR2 FYNNEI. This CDR3 is CASILHEQFF. The CDR3 nucleotides are TGTGCCAGCATTCTCCATGAGCAGTTCTTC.

This chain connects TRBV19 to TRBJ2-1; 11 nucleotides agree with TRBD1. Germline V lookup: CDR1 LNHDA, CDR2 SQIVND (reference sequence). Unmatched junction bases numbered 12, after V lost 6 bases and J lost 2 bases. This CDR3 is 18 amino acids long. Here the CDR3 DNA reads TGTGCCAGTAGCAGGGGGAGAAGGGGACAGGGGGCCTACAATGAGCAGTTCTTC. Amino acid sequence: CASSRGRRGQGAYNEQFF.

The rearrangement joins TRBV19 to TRBJ2-1; 8 bases align to TRBD1. The CDR3 sequence is 17 residues long. Looked up from germline, CDR1 is LNHDA and CDR2 is SQIVND (reference sequence). Unmatched junction bases numbered 7, after V lost 0 bases and J lost 3 bases. The CDR3 DNA follows: TGTGCCAGTAGTATAGATTTAACAGGGGGTTTCTACAATGAGCAGTTCTTC. This gives the protein CASSIDLTGGFYNEQFF.